These 11 T cell receptor beta chains were sequenced from one sample in a study of T cell repertoires in cytomegalovirus infection. TCRdb called the reads again in MiXCR, with one record for every CDR3 protein. Seen here are about 120,000 distinct CDR3 sequences, 10% observed once, and the top ten hold approximately 30%. These receptors' antigens are unknown. Sequenced sample: PBMCs, sequenced either directly or after in vitro stimulation (not recorded which). The receptors come from a human donor in good health (CMV status not recorded). Some clones in this sample may be carry-over from other donors' samples.

This clonotype occurred many times. This rearrangement joins TRBV7-9 to TRBJ1-2, with D possibly TRBD1 on 5 matching bases. Germline V gene data show CDR1 as SEHNR and CDR2 as FQNEAQ (reference sequence). The CDR3 has 17 amino acids. Trimming took 5 bases from V and 0 from J, leaving 19 bases between them. CDR3 amino acids: CASSPPDRDLTNYGYTF. The CDR3 nucleotides are TGTGCCAGCAGCCCCCCCGACAGAGACCTCACTAACTATGGCTACACCTTC.

This clonotype was counted a few times. The chain combines TRBV27 with TRBJ2-1; TRBD1 matches at 9 bases. Germline-derived CDR1 and CDR2 are MNHEY and SMNVEV (reference sequence). V lost 3 bases, J lost 5 bases, and 5 bases stayed unmatched. The CDR3 runs to 15 residues. CDR3 nucleotides: TGTGCCAGCAGTTTTGAGGGACAGGGACACAATGAGCAGTTCTTC. It specifies CASSFEGQGHNEQFF.

For the CDR3, the DNA is TGTGCCAGCAGTTGGTCCAGTCGAGAAGAGCAGTTCTTC. Protein sequence: CASSWSSREEQFF. This chain connects TRBV12-3 or TRBV12-4 to TRBJ2-1; D remains ambiguous. V was pared by 4 bases and J by 10 bases, with 14 bases between. CDR3 size: 13 residues.

At least ten counts were recorded for this clonotype. The chain links TRBV12-3 or TRBV12-4 to TRBJ2-2; D may correspond to TRBD1 or TRBD2 (5 bases each). The V gene lost 8 bases and the J gene lost 0 bases, with 10 bases spanning the gap. This CDR3 contains 14 residues. CDR3 in amino acids: CASQLGANTGELFF. CDR3 nucleotide sequence: TGTGCCAGCCAATTGGGGGCGAACACCGGGGAGCTGTTTTTT.

This clonotype was recorded at least ten times. This sequence joins TRBV7-2 and TRBJ1-1, with 8 bases matching TRBD1. This CDR3 has 15 residues. CDR1 and CDR2 (germline): SGHTA, FQGNSA. J gave up 4 bases and V 4 bases, and 8 bases lay outside the gene matches. As DNA, the CDR3 is TGTGCCAGCAGCTCGAGGACAGGGTGGAGCACTGAAGCTTTCTTT. Encoded protein: CASSSRTGWSTEAFF. The whole variable domain, filled in from reference TRBV7-2 and TRBJ1-1, reads GAGVSQSPSNKVTEKGKDVELRCDPISGHTALYWYRQSLGQGLEFLIYFQGNSAPDKSGLPSDRFSAERTGGSVSTLTIQRTQQEDSAVYLCASSSRTGWSTEAFFGQGTRLTVV.

This clonotype appeared a few times. The chain couples TRBV19 to TRBJ1-1, with no clear D. V was cut by 7 bases and J by 1 base, with 10 bases left in between. Germline V gives CDR1 LNHDA, CDR2 SQIVND (reference sequence). The CDR3 has 13 amino acids. CDR3 DNA: TGTGCCAGTACCTCGCAGCCGAACACTGAAGCTTTCTTT. Protein: CASTSQPNTEAFF.

The chain is built from TRBV30 and TRBJ2-3, with 10 bases matching TRBD2. CDR3 length: 15 residues. V lost 3 bases, J lost 5 bases, and 8 bases stayed unmatched. Looked up from germline, CDR1 is GTSNPN and CDR2 is SVGIG (reference sequence). The CDR3 nucleotides are TGTGCCTGGAGAGTGCTAGCGGGAGTTGGAGATACGCAGTATTTT. Translation gives CAWRVLAGVGDTQYF.

This clonotype was counted between two and nine times. The V gene is TRBV19, the J gene TRBJ1-6; maybe TRBD1 (6 bases). The CDR3 has 17 residues. The germline CDR1 and CDR2 sequences are LNHDA and SQIVND (reference sequence). V lost 4 bases, J lost 0 bases, and 13 bases lay in between. DNA for the CDR3: TGTGCCAGTAGTAGGCAGGGGCCTAGCTCCTATAATTCACCCCTCCACTTT. It yields the protein CASSRQGPSSYNSPLHF.

Concerning this clonotype itself: A much larger clonotype is one base distant, so this may be a read error. The chain links TRBV5-4 to TRBJ2-3; 8 bases agree with TRBD1. The V gene's germline CDR1 is SGHNT and CDR2 YYREEE (reference sequence). V lost 3 bases, J lost 4 bases, and 4 bases stayed unmatched. This CDR3 has 14 residues. The CDR3 DNA reads TGTGCCAGCAGCTCCCAGGGGGCGGCAGATACGCAGTATTTT. As protein: CASSSQGAADTQYF.

This clonotype was observed many times. J is TRBJ1-5 and V is TRBV12-3 or TRBV12-4; tentative D call: TRBD1 (6 bases). This CDR3 has 14 residues. Trimming left V 5 bases short and J 2 bases short, with 10 bases between. The CDR3 spells CASSRGGGNQPQHF. The CDR3 bases are TGTGCCAGCAGTCGAGGGGGGGGCAATCAGCCCCAGCATTTT.

This clonotype was detected only a few times. J is TRBJ1-1 and V is TRBV18; 7 positions match TRBD1. V trimming: 0 bases; J trimming: 5 bases; junction bases outside the gene matches: 6. The germline CDR1 and CDR2 sequences are KGHSH and LQKENI. The length of the CDR3 is 15 residues. CDR3 residues: CASSPPTGQVTEAFF. The CDR3 DNA reads TGTGCCAGCTCACCACCGACCGGACAGGTGACTGAAGCTTTCTTT.